The entry below gives a single T cell receptor (beta chain) sequence along with its context. Individual cDNA molecules received unique molecular identifiers. MiXCR, run by TCRdb on the 5' RACE reads, gives a single entry per CDR3 protein. The sample includes some 66,000 distinct CDR3 sequences, roughly an eighth of them seen just once. V was pared by 5 bases and J by 1 base, with 8 bases between. The CDR3 is 13 residues long. Germline V gene data show CDR1 as SNHLY and CDR2 as FYNNEI. The sample is drawn from a study of early T cells in non-severe SARS-CoV-2 infection. On the study more broadly: The authors sequenced bulk RNA from unsorted whole blood, leaving chains unpaired.

Sequencing used whole blood. The sequence came from an adult who was a healthcare worker with PCR-confirmed SARS-CoV-2 infection or an uninfected control (not recorded which). The chain couples TRBV2 to TRBJ1-1; D unresolved. CDR3 loop: CASSSSRNTEAFF. Written as DNA, the CDR3 is TGTGCCAGCAGTTCAAGCCGGAACACTGAAGCTTTCTTT.